Below, 5 T cell receptor beta chains from the same sample are listed, as sequenced in a study of cytotoxic CD8 clonotypes in ibrutinib-treated CLL. Produced via immunoSEQ multiplex PCR; TCRdb's table is partial and in-frame only. This repertoire shows 120,000 to 150,000 clones, about 72% found once; its top ten account for around 30%. Sequenced here: PBMCs, sampled after 12 months of ibrutinib treatment. These receptors were obtained from a human donor with chronic lymphocytic leukemia.

The chain joins TRBV19 to TRBJ1-6; D unclear. V lost 4 bases and J 10 bases, leaving 8 bases between the germline ends. Germline loops: CDR1 LNHDA, CDR2 SQIVND (reference sequence). CDR3 length equals 12 residues. CDR3 protein: CASSRAESPLHF. CDR3 nucleotide sequence: TGTGCCAGTAGTAGGGCCGAGTCACCCCTCCACTTT.

On this clone itself: This specimen includes other DNA sequences encoding the same CDR3. The chain links TRBV27 to TRBJ2-7; D not resolved. CDR3 length: 10 residues. The germline gives CDR1 MNHEY, CDR2 SMNVEV (reference sequence). V shed 8 bases and J shed 4 bases, with 6 bases lying between them. The CDR3 region is CASGIYEQYF. DNA for the CDR3: TGTGCCAGCGGAATTTACGAGCAGTACTTC.

The gene calls are TRBV5-4 and TRBJ2-5, with TRBD1 matching 10 bases. Germline CDR1 reads SGHNT; CDR2 reads YYREEE (reference sequence). This CDR3 is 15 amino acids long. V lost 3 bases, J lost 1 base, and 3 bases stayed unmatched. CDR3 in amino acids: CASSWDRGLQETQYF. The CDR3 DNA follows: TGTGCCAGCAGCTGGGACAGGGGTCTCCAAGAGACCCAGTACTTC.

V gene TRBV5-6 combines with J gene TRBJ2-5; D perhaps matches TRBD1 (6 bases). CDR1 is SGHDT, CDR2 YYEEEE, per germline. This CDR3 has 14 residues. The V gene lost 3 bases and the J gene lost 2 bases, with 11 bases spanning the gap. The chain's CDR3 is CASSSGQKQETQYF. CDR3 sequence (DNA): TGTGCCAGCAGCTCAGGACAGAAACAAGAGACCCAGTACTTC.

V and J are TRBV5-6 and TRBJ2-1; D might be TRBD1 (5 bases). Germline lookup yields CDR1 SGHDT and CDR2 YYEEEE. The CDR3 runs 12 residues. V was clipped by 4 bases and J by 5 bases, with 7 bases between them. This chain's CDR3 is CASSTGNNEQFF. The CDR3 DNA is TGTGCCAGCAGCACAGGAAACAATGAGCAGTTCTTC.